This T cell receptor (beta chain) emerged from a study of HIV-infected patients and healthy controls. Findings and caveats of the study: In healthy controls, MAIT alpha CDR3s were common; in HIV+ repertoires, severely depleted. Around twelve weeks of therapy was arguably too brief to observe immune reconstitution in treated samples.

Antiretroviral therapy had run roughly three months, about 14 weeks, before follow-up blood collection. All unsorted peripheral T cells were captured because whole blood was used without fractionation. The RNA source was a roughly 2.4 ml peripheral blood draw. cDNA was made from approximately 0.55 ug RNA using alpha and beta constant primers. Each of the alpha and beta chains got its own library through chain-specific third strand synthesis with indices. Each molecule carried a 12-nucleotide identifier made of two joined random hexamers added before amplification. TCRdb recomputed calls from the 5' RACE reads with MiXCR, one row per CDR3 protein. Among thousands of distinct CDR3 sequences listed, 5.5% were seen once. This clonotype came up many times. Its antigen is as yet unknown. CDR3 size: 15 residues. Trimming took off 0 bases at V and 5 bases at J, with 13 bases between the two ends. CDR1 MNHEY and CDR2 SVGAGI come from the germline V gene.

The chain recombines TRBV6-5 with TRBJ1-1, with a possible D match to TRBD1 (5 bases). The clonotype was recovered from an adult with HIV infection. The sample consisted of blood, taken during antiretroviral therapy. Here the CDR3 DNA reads TGTGCCAGCAGTTACTCCCCTGGGGGGGGGACTGAAGCTTTCTTT. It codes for CASSYSPGGGTEAFF.